These 10 T cell receptor beta chains originate from one sample sequenced in a study of T cell responses to AZD1222 COVID-19 vaccine. This table comes from immunoSEQ multiplex PCR, and its TCRdb copy is limited to in-frame clones, with some not included. The top ten clones hold more than 4% of a sample with more than 95,000 clones, roughly nine tenths of them seen once. Sequenced here: peripheral blood, sampled on day 0 of AZD1222 vaccination. All receptors derive from an adult in good health.

The chain couples TRBV6-1 to TRBJ2-7; the match to TRBD1 covers 7 bases. The ends lost 3 bases at V and 4 bases at J; junction bases unmatched: 9. The CDR3 has 15 amino acids. CDR1 is MNHNS, CDR2 SASEGT, per germline. The CDR3: CASSDHQQGRYEQYF. CDR3 sequence (DNA): TGTGCCAGCAGTGACCACCAACAGGGGCGGTACGAGCAGTACTTC.

This clone was observed a single time. The rearrangement links TRBV7-9 to TRBJ2-3; 7 bases are a match to TRBD1. This CDR3 has 15 amino acids. V lost 5 bases and J lost 0; bases outside the gene matches: 5. From germline, CDR1 is SEHNR and CDR2 FQNEAQ (reference sequence). The CDR3 sequence: CASSLRTGSTDTQYF. The CDR3 nucleotides are TGTGCCAGCAGCCTCCGGACAGGAAGCACAGATACGCAGTATTTT.

The J gene is TRBJ2-4, the V gene TRBV5-1, with D perhaps matching TRBD2 (6 bases). V shed 3 bases and J shed 1 base, with 11 bases lying between them. The CDR3 contains 15 residues. Germline V gene lookup returns CDR1 SGHRS and CDR2 YFSETQ. The CDR3 DNA reads as TGCGCCAGCAGCTCCGGAGGGACCGCCAAAAACATTCAGTACTTC. Amino acids: CASSSGGTAKNIQYF.

The V call is TRBV30, the J call TRBJ1-2; D is perhaps TRBD1 (5 bases). Germline V lookup: CDR1 GTSNPN, CDR2 SVGIG (reference sequence). The length of the CDR3 is 14 residues. Trimming stripped 2 bases from V and 4 bases from J, with 14 bases between. The CDR3 loop is CAWSRDSVSYGYTF. The DNA for the CDR3 is TGTGCCTGGAGTAGAGACAGCGTAAGCTATGGCTACACCTTC.

This chain links TRBV28 with TRBJ2-5; 10 bases match TRBD2. Germline CDR1 reads MDHEN; CDR2 reads SYDVKM. V shed 10 bases, J shed 5 bases, and the junction held 16 bases outside the gene matches. The CDR3 consists of 16 residues. The CDR3: CAISLAGSPGRETQYF. The CDR3 region has the DNA TGTGCCATCTCACTAGCGGGGAGCCCTGGGAGGGAGACCCAGTACTTC.

The chain links TRBV5-1 to TRBJ2-2, with D tentatively TRBD1 (6 bases). The germline V and J ends were trimmed by 4 bases and 2 bases, with 9 bases remaining between them. Germline values: CDR1 SGHRS, CDR2 YFSETQ. CDR3 length: 14 amino acids. CDR3 region: CASSTDSNTGELFF. As DNA, the CDR3 is TGCGCCAGCAGCACGGACAGTAACACCGGGGAGCTGTTTTTT. The complete variable domain, with remaining parts taken from reference TRBV5-1 and TRBJ2-2, reads KAGVTQTPRYLIKTRGQQVTLSCSPISGHRSVSWYQQTPGQGLQFLFEYFSETQRNKGNFPGRFSGRQFSNSRSEMNVSTLELGDSALYLCASSTDSNTGELFFGEGSRLTVL.

The chain has TRBV6-1 and TRBJ2-1; D is possibly TRBD1 (7 bases). V was trimmed by 5 bases and J by 12 bases, leaving 17 bases between them. Germline values: CDR1 MNHNS, CDR2 SASEGT. The CDR3 is made up of 13 amino acids. The CDR3 DNA follows: TGTGCCAGCAGTCAGGATCCGCAGGGGGGGCAGTTCTTC. Protein: CASSQDPQGGQFF.

V usage is TRBV9 and J usage is TRBJ2-2; D remains ambiguous. Germline CDR1 is SGDLS and CDR2 is YYNGEE. V dropped 3 bases and J dropped 2 bases, with 8 bases sitting between them. This CDR3 region has 14 residues. CDR3 coding DNA: TGTGCCAGCAGCGCGACCTTTAACACCGGGGAGCTGTTTTTT. Protein product: CASSATFNTGELFF.

The chain joins TRBV20-1 to TRBJ1-3; no firm D call. CDR1 and CDR2 from the germline V gene are DFQATT and SNEGSKA (reference sequence). There are 16 residues in the CDR3. The germline V and J ends were trimmed by 3 bases and 3 bases, with 18 bases remaining between them. CDR3 region: CSASAPRVGYGNTIYF. In DNA, the CDR3 is TGCAGTGCTAGTGCCCCGAGGGTGGGGTATGGAAACACCATATATTTT.

The chain is built from TRBV6-4 and TRBJ1-1; maybe TRBD1 (6 bases). CDR1 is MRHNA, CDR2 SNTAGT, per germline. V lost 6 bases and J lost 1, with 12 bases in between. The CDR3 loop spans 14 amino acids. DNA of the CDR3: TGTGCCAGCAGGCGGACAGCCGAGAACACTGAAGCTTTCTTT. It specifies CASRRTAENTEAFF.